These 21 T cell receptor beta chains were sequenced from one sample in a study of graft-versus-host responses after intestinal transplantation. Only in-frame clones appear in the TCRdb table, and some are missing; sequencing was by immunoSEQ multiplex PCR. The sample lists about 97,000 clones, 80% to 95% occurring once. The source material was PBMCs, sampled about 450 days after intestinal transplant. These receptors were taken from a human patient who received an intestinal transplant, so some T cells may come from the graft donor.

V and J are TRBV5-4 and TRBJ2-5; D perhaps matches TRBD2 (6 bases). The V gene lost 3 bases and the J gene lost 4 bases, with 16 bases spanning the gap. The CDR3 is 15 amino acids. Germline lookup yields CDR1 SGHNT and CDR2 YYREEE (reference sequence). In DNA, the CDR3 is TGTGCCAGCAGCTGGGGAGGTATTGGGGGAGAGACCCAGTACTTC. This translates into CASSWGGIGGETQYF.

This chain joins TRBV6-1 and TRBJ1-1, with no clear D. This CDR3 region has 12 residues. The V and J ends lost 8 bases and 0 bases respectively, with 7 bases between them. The germline V gene encodes CDR1 MNHNS and CDR2 SASEGT. The chain's CDR3 is CASSKLNTEAFF. The CDR3 coding sequence is TGTGCCAGCTCCAAATTGAACACTGAAGCTTTCTTT.

The chain joins TRBV6-4 to TRBJ2-3, with 9 positions matching TRBD2. This CDR3 is 15 amino acids long. The J segment lost 6 bases and the V segment lost 6 bases, leaving 10 bases of the junction unmatched. Germline CDR1 reads MRHNA; CDR2 reads SNTAGT. The CDR3 spells CASSPSGGTSDTQYF. The CDR3, as DNA: TGTGCCAGCAGCCCCAGCGGGGGGACCTCGGATACGCAGTATTTT.

The rearrangement uses TRBV6-4 and TRBJ2-1; 9 nucleotides align to TRBD2. The germline gives CDR1 MRHNA, CDR2 SNTAGT. This CDR3 spans 16 amino acids. The V gene end was trimmed by 4 bases and the J gene end by 2 bases; junction bases not matched to a gene: 6. CDR3 loop: CASSVGAGGPYNEQFF. For the CDR3, the DNA is TGTGCCAGCAGTGTAGGGGCGGGGGGGCCCTACAATGAGCAGTTCTTC.

The chain employs TRBV13 and TRBJ1-2; D gene unclear. The CDR3 is made up of 14 amino acids. The V gene's germline CDR1 is PRHDT and CDR2 FYEKMQ (reference sequence). V gave up 0 bases and J gave up 6 bases, with 11 bases separating them. CDR3 bases: TGTGCCAGCAGCTTAGGGTCCCCCATGGATGGCTACACCTTC. Translation gives CASSLGSPMDGYTF.

The gene calls are TRBV10-3 and TRBJ2-2, with D maybe TRBD1 (6 bases). V shed 6 bases and J shed 1 base, with 9 bases lying between them. CDR1 is ENHRY, CDR2 SYGVKD, per germline. The CDR3 runs 14 residues. Written as DNA, the CDR3 is TGTGCCATCAGCACAGGGTGGAACACCGGGGAGCTGTTTTTT. Translated, it gives CAISTGWNTGELFF.

The rearrangement joins TRBV6-1 to TRBJ2-5; 7 bases line up with TRBD1. The closer fit of TRBJ2-7 to the DNA end suggests the J call may be wrong. The CDR3 consists of 13 residues. Germline V gives CDR1 MNHNS, CDR2 SASEGT. CDR3 nucleotide sequence: TGTGCCAGCAGACACGACAGGGCCTACGAGCAGTACTTC. This gives the protein CASRHDRAYEQYF.

Note on this clone: An end of the junction differs from the germline gene, which may be a read error. This CDR3 is CASSRPRFWGSETQYF. In DNA form, the CDR3 reads TGTGCTAGCAGCAGACCCCGGTTTTGGGGGTCAGAGACCCAGTACTTC. The rearrangement uses TRBV7-7 and TRBJ2-5; D assignment may be TRBD1 or TRBD2 (5 bases each). Per the germline V gene, CDR1 is SSHAT and CDR2 is FNYEAQ (reference sequence). The CDR3 covers 16 residues.

The chain is built from TRBV7-6 and TRBJ2-3; D gene ambiguous. Trimming removed 0 bases from V and 3 bases from J, with 4 bases in between. Germline values: CDR1 SGHVS, CDR2 FNYEAQ. The CDR3 is 13 residues long. CDR3: CASSLAPTDTQYF. The CDR3 DNA sequence: TGTGCCAGCAGCTTAGCCCCGACAGATACGCAGTATTTT.

Regarding this clone: One end of the junction fails to match germline, which may point to a read error. V is TRBV5-1 and J is TRBJ2-2; 7 bases align to TRBD2. Per the germline V gene, CDR1 is SGHRS and CDR2 is YFSETQ. CDR3 length equals 15 residues. The CDR3 DNA reads TGCGCCAGCAGCCGAGCGGGTGGGAGGGACCGGGGAGCTGTTTTT. It encodes CASSRAGGRDRGAVF.

This chain uses TRBV19 with TRBJ2-2, with D perhaps TRBD1 (6 bases). V gave up 1 base and J gave up 4 bases, with 13 bases separating them. The germline gives CDR1 LNHDA, CDR2 SQIVND (reference sequence). The CDR3 extends over 16 amino acids. CDR3 nucleotides: TGTGCCAGTAGTATAGGACCCGGACAGAGCACCGGGGAGCTGTTTTTT. Translated, it gives CASSIGPGQSTGELFF.

The chain links TRBV5-1 to TRBJ1-3; tentatively, D is TRBD1 (5 bases). The V gene lost 5 bases and the J gene lost 1 base, with 7 bases spanning the gap. Germline CDR1 and CDR2: SGHRS and YFSETQ. The CDR3 contains 13 residues. CDR3 nucleotides: TGCGCCAGCAGGGGGGGATCTGGAAACACCATATATTTT. Its protein is CASRGGSGNTIYF.

The chain is built from TRBV9 and TRBJ2-2; D is ambiguous. Germline V CDR1 and CDR2: SGDLS, YYNGEE. Trimming removed 5 bases at V and 2 bases at J, with 10 bases between. There are 14 residues in the CDR3. The CDR3 here is CASSSDPNTGELFF. In nucleotides, the CDR3 is TGTGCCAGCAGTTCGGACCCTAACACCGGGGAGCTGTTTTTT.

The rearrangement links TRBV19 to TRBJ1-1, with D unclear. Trimming removed 3 bases from V and 1 base from J, with 9 bases in between. CDR1 LNHDA and CDR2 SQIVND come from the germline V gene (reference sequence). The CDR3 is made up of 14 amino acids. Written as DNA, the CDR3 is TGTGCCAGTAGTATCGGGGTCAAGAACACTGAAGCTTTCTTT. Protein sequence: CASSIGVKNTEAFF.

The V call is TRBV19, the J call TRBJ1-1; unclear D gene. CDR1 is LNHDA, CDR2 SQIVND, per germline (reference sequence). Trimming left V 3 bases short and J 2 bases short, with 16 bases between. The CDR3 totals 16 residues. The CDR3 DNA follows: TGTGCCAGTAGTATTCGGGCAGGTAATCCTAACACTGAAGCTTTCTTT. The encoded protein is CASSIRAGNPNTEAFF.

To note about this clone: One end of the junction does not line up with germline, which may come from a read error. V usage is TRBV15 and J usage is TRBJ2-5, with D possibly matching TRBD1 (5 bases). Germline lookup yields CDR1 LNHNV and CDR2 YYDKDF (reference sequence). CDR3 size: 15 residues. The CDR3: CATSDPTGVQETQHF. In DNA, the CDR3 is TGTGCCACCAGCGACCCAACAGGAGTTCAAGAGACCCAGCACTTC.

The rearrangement links TRBV6-5 to TRBJ1-6; D ambiguous. Germline lookup yields CDR1 MNHEY and CDR2 SVGAGI. V lost 6 bases, J lost 0 bases, and 9 bases lay in between. The CDR3 spans 15 residues. CDR3 bases: TGTGCCAGCAGCCCCGCGGGCTCCTATAATTCACCCCTCCACTTT. This codes for CASSPAGSYNSPLHF.

This sequence joins TRBV19 and TRBJ2-5; 11 bases are shared with TRBD2. V trimming: 3 bases; J trimming: 3 bases; junction bases outside the gene matches: 6. The CDR3 has 16 amino acids. The germline V gene encodes CDR1 LNHDA and CDR2 SQIVND (reference sequence). DNA of the CDR3: TGTGCCAGTAGTATTAGCGGGGGGGCCTGGGAAGAGACCCAGTACTTC. Its translation: CASSISGGAWEETQYF. Supplemented by reference TRBV19 and TRBJ2-5, the full variable domain reads DGGITQSPKYLFRKEGQNVTLSCEQNLNHDAMYWYRQDPGQGLRLIYYSQIVNDFQKGDIAEGYSVSREKKESFPLTVTSAQKNPTAFYLCASSISGGAWEETQYFGPGTRLLVL.

The J gene is TRBJ2-5, the V gene TRBV7-3; possible D gene TRBD1, 6 bases. The CDR3 totals 14 residues. In germline, CDR1 is SGHTA, CDR2 FQGTGA. V dropped 1 base and J dropped 5 bases, with 11 bases sitting between them. The CDR3 DNA is TGTGCCAGCAGCTTAATGGGGGCCGGGGAGACCCAGTACTTC. Its translation: CASSLMGAGETQYF.

The V and J genes are TRBV10-1 and TRBJ2-3, with D hard to call. Germline values: CDR1 WNHNN, CDR2 SYGVQD (reference sequence). Trimming pared 8 bases from V and 4 bases from J, leaving 4 bases between. The CDR3 totals 10 residues. CDR3 nucleotide sequence: TGCGCCAGCCTGTCAGATACGCAGTATTTT. Its translation is CASLSDTQYF.

A word on this clone: At one end, the junction sequence differs from germline, possibly due to a read error. The genes are TRBV19 and TRBJ1-5; TRBD1 matches 7 bases. Germline V gene sequence: CDR1 LNHDA, CDR2 SQIVND (reference sequence). This CDR3 is built from 16 residues. The chain's CDR3 is CASSIGTAYSNQPQHF. CDR3 nucleotide sequence: TGTGCCAGTAGCATAGGGACAGCCTATAGCAATCAGCCCCAGCATTTT.